This T cell receptor beta chain comes out of a study of regulatory T cells in long-lasting Graves disease. Study results and caveats: Persistent disease favored TRBV28, TRBJ1-2 and TRBJ2-5.

As for this clonotype: Its antigen is unidentified.

This CDR3 contains 15 residues. The V gene's germline CDR1 is SGHVS and CDR2 FNYEAQ. Trimming removed 6 bases from V and 3 bases from J, with 14 bases in between. Relying on iRepertoire HTBI primers and Arm-PCR of CDR3 regions, the team built TCR beta libraries. TCRdb analysed the multiplex PCR reads with MiXCR anew, one entry per CDR3 protein. The profile shows 310,000 or so distinct CDR3 sequences, 20% to 25% of them singletons. The time point: persistent/refractory GD, antithyroid drugs over 5 years with positive TRAb. PBMC-derived RNA was used for the TCR library. The specimen was peripheral blood mononuclear cells (PBMCs), collected when the disease was refractory, from a patient treated with antithyroid drugs. The gene calls are TRBV7-6 and TRBJ2-2; no definite D call. This receptor was identified in a female donor with Graves disease. As DNA, the CDR3 is TGTGCCAGCAGGCCCGAGGTAATCGACACCGGGGAGCTGTTTTTT. Translated, it gives CASRPEVIDTGELFF.